A single sample is the source of the 24 T cell receptor beta chains below, sequenced in a study of OX40 agonist ivuxolimab in advanced cancers. Profiling relied on immunoSEQ multiplex PCR, and the TCRdb table lists in-frame clones only, not all of them. The data show some 80,000 clones, about 91% seen once. The specimen comprised CD4+ or CD8+ T cells sorted from blood, sampled in a trial of the OX40 agonist ivuxolimab. Receptors were obtained from an adult with an advanced solid tumor such as melanoma, head and neck, liver or kidney cancer.

The V and J genes are TRBV5-1 and TRBJ2-3, with 10 bases identical to TRBD2. J lost 4 bases, V lost 4 bases, and 6 bases had no gene match. Looked up from germline, CDR1 is SGHRS and CDR2 is YFSETQ. The CDR3 contains 15 residues. The CDR3 sequence: CASSLRTSGADTQYF. CDR3 DNA sequence: TGCGCCAGCAGCCTTCGGACTAGCGGCGCAGATACGCAGTATTTT.

The V gene is TRBV19, the J gene TRBJ2-1; D is unclear. V was trimmed by 10 bases and J by 4 bases, leaving 8 bases between them. Germline CDR1 LNHDA, CDR2 SQIVND (reference sequence). The CDR3 is 11 amino acids. For the CDR3, the DNA is TGTGCCATAGGACGTTACAATGAGCAGTTCTTC. Protein sequence: CAIGRYNEQFF.

The CDR3 DNA follows: TGTGCCAGCAGTGAGAGGGACCTGCACGGGGAGCTGTTTTTT. It encodes CASSERDLHGELFF. The chain combines TRBV6-1 with TRBJ2-2; the D gene could be TRBD1 or TRBD2 (5 bases each). The CDR3 runs 14 residues. Germline lookup yields CDR1 MNHNS and CDR2 SASEGT. The V end lost 3 bases, the J end lost 7 bases, and 12 bases lay between the germline ends.

The chain combines TRBV5-4 with TRBJ2-7, with 13 bases aligning to TRBD2. Germline loops: CDR1 SGHNT, CDR2 YYREEE (reference sequence). There are 15 residues in the CDR3. V was clipped by 4 bases and J by 6 bases; unmatched bases: 7. CDR3 protein: CASSRGLAGEVEQYF. CDR3 DNA sequence: TGTGCCAGCAGCAGAGGACTAGCGGGAGAAGTCGAGCAGTACTTC.

This clone appeared once. J is TRBJ2-2 and V is TRBV6-5; the D gene is possibly TRBD1 (6 bases). The germline gives CDR1 MNHEY, CDR2 SVGAGI. Trimming took 5 bases from V and 1 from J, leaving 11 bases between them. This CDR3 contains 15 residues. CDR3 residues: CASSPSTGNTGELFF. The CDR3 nucleotides are TGTGCCAGCAGTCCCTCGACAGGGAACACCGGGGAGCTGTTTTTT.

This clone was counted between two and nine times. The chain recombines TRBV28 with TRBJ1-5, with D uncertain. Between the trimmed V and J ends, which lost 5 bases and 7 bases, there was a span of 9 bases. Germline assignment: CDR1 MDHEN and CDR2 SYDVKM. The CDR3 has 12 residues. As DNA, the CDR3 is TGTGCCAGCAGTCTACCACACCAGCCCCAGCATTTT. Amino acid sequence: CASSLPHQPQHF.

The chain couples TRBV10-3 to TRBJ2-5; TRBD2 matches at 11 bases. The ends lost 5 bases at V and 5 bases at J; junction bases unmatched: 4. The CDR3 has 14 residues. Germline V gene sequence: CDR1 ENHRY, CDR2 SYGVKD. The CDR3 DNA sequence: TGTGCCATCAGTTTGACTAGCGGGACGGAGACCCAGTACTTC. Amino acids: CAISLTSGTETQYF.

A single count supports this clone. V and J are TRBV7-2 and TRBJ1-4; D is perhaps TRBD1 (5 bases). This CDR3 is built from 14 residues. Deletions cut 5 bases from V and 5 bases from J, with 12 bases between. Germline V lookup: CDR1 SGHTA, CDR2 FQGNSA. CDR3 loop: CASSPRQGNEKLFF. The CDR3 DNA sequence: TGTGCCAGCAGCCCCCGGCAGGGAAATGAAAAACTGTTTTTT.

The V gene is TRBV7-2, the J gene TRBJ2-1; 10 bases align to TRBD2. Unmatched junction bases numbered 8, after V lost 5 bases and J lost 7 bases. CDR3 length: 15 amino acids. Germline-derived CDR1 and CDR2 are SGHTA and FQGNSA. The CDR3 DNA sequence: TGTGCCAGCAGCGAGACTAGCGGGTCTACAAATGAGCAGTTCTTC. Its protein product is CASSETSGSTNEQFF. The complete variable domain, with remaining parts taken from reference TRBV7-2 and TRBJ2-1, reads GAGVSQSPSNKVTEKGKDVELRCDPISGHTALYWYRQSLGQGLEFLIYFQGNSAPDKSGLPSDRFSAERTGGSVSTLTIQRTQQEDSAVYLCASSETSGSTNEQFFGPGTRLTVL.

Notes on this clone: This CDR3 is also generated by other DNA sequences in the sample. This chain links TRBV5-1 with TRBJ2-1; 10 positions match TRBD2. The CDR3 spans 13 residues. The germline gives CDR1 SGHRS, CDR2 YFSETQ. With 4 bases clipped from V and 7 bases from J, the junction kept 2 bases outside the gene matches. The CDR3 nucleotides read TGCGCCAGCAGCCTAGCGGGAGTGAATGAGCAGTTCTTC. Protein product: CASSLAGVNEQFF.

This clone came up once. V is TRBV29-1 and J is TRBJ2-6; the D gene is possibly TRBD1 (5 bases). Germline CDR1 SQVTM, CDR2 ANQGSEA. V lost 7 bases to trimming and J lost 2 bases, with 9 bases between them. This CDR3 region has 13 residues. CDR3 protein: CSARVAGANVLTF. The CDR3 nucleotides read TGCAGCGCCAGGGTGGCTGGGGCCAACGTCCTGACTTTC.

The sample holds one count of this clone. CDR3 nucleotides: TGTGCCAGCAGCAAAACGTACCAGGCAAAATATCAGCCCCAGCATTTT. Its protein is CASSKTYQAKYQPQHF. V is TRBV21-1 and J is TRBJ1-5; the table's D call TRBD1 went unverified against the DNA. TRBV21-1 is designated a pseudogene. CDR3 size: 16 residues.

CDR3 DNA sequence: TGTGCCAGCAGTTACTCAAGGCCGGTAGGGAATCAGCCCCAGCATTTT. It encodes CASSYSRPVGNQPQHF. This chain connects TRBV6-5 to TRBJ1-5, with D unclear. Looked up from germline, CDR1 is MNHEY and CDR2 is SVGAGI. Trimming took 0 bases from V and 4 from J, leaving 13 bases between them. The CDR3 is 16 residues long.

This clone came up once. The rearrangement links TRBV18 to TRBJ2-3, with 10 bases aligning to TRBD2. Germline V gives CDR1 KGHSH, CDR2 LQKENI. The CDR3 spans 15 residues. The trim removed 2 bases at V and 4 bases at J, leaving 3 bases unmatched. The CDR3 is CASSPGTSAADTQYF. The CDR3 coding sequence is TGTGCCAGCTCACCAGGGACTAGCGCCGCAGATACGCAGTATTTT.

The chain combines TRBV7-2 with TRBJ2-3; no reliable D call. Looked up from germline, CDR1 is SGHTA and CDR2 is FQGNSA. V lost 1 base, J lost 7 bases, and 6 bases lay in between. This CDR3 has 12 residues. As DNA, the CDR3 is TGTGCCAGCAGCTTAGGACTCAATACGCAGTATTTT. Encoded protein: CASSLGLNTQYF.

This chain links TRBV10-3 with TRBJ1-5; TRBD1 matches at 7 bases. The CDR3 spans 14 residues. Germline trimming cut 5 bases from V and 7 bases from J; bases unmatched to any gene: 8. Per germline, CDR1 ENHRY and CDR2 SYGVKD. The CDR3 here is CAISPHAQGQPQHF. CDR3 DNA: TGTGCCATCAGTCCACATGCACAGGGGCAGCCCCAGCATTTT.

The genes are TRBV19 and TRBJ1-5; TRBD1 might be the D (5 bases). The CDR3 is 17 amino acids. Looked up from germline, CDR1 is LNHDA and CDR2 is SQIVND (reference sequence). The ends were cut back, 3 bases at V and 2 bases at J, with 17 bases in the middle. CDR3 amino acids: CASSIGAGLSGNQPQHF. As DNA, the CDR3 is TGTGCCAGTAGTATCGGGGCAGGGCTTAGTGGCAATCAGCCCCAGCATTTT.

The chain couples TRBV7-6 to TRBJ1-3; no firm D call. Trimming took off 5 bases at V and 2 bases at J, with 7 bases between the two ends. CDR1 and CDR2 from the germline V gene are SGHVS and FNYEAQ. The CDR3 length is 13 residues. The CDR3 is CASSAFTGNTIYF. The CDR3 DNA sequence: TGTGCCAGCAGCGCATTTACTGGAAACACCATATATTTT.

This clone was seen once. The chain joins TRBV27 to TRBJ1-1; D perhaps matches TRBD1 (6 bases). V lost 4 bases, J lost 5 bases, and 20 bases lay in between. This CDR3 has 16 residues. Germline CDR1 MNHEY, CDR2 SMNVEV (reference sequence). CDR3 region: CASSYWGGAQGTEAFF. The CDR3 region has the DNA TGTGCCAGCAGTTACTGGGGGGGGGCGCAGGGAACTGAAGCTTTCTTT.

This sequence joins TRBV9 and TRBJ1-1, with 8 bases that match TRBD1. The CDR3 totals 16 residues. V lost 4 bases and J lost 1; bases outside the gene matches: 9. CDR1 SGDLS and CDR2 YYNGEE come from the germline V gene. For the CDR3, the DNA is TGTGCCAGCAGCCACGGACAGGGCCATGAGAACACTGAAGCTTTCTTT. Protein sequence: CASSHGQGHENTEAFF.

This chain joins TRBV10-3 and TRBJ2-1; TRBD1 aligns across 7 bases. This CDR3 is built from 16 residues. Germline CDR1 ENHRY, CDR2 SYGVKD. V shed 8 bases and J 2 bases; nucleotides not matched to a gene: 12. CDR3 nucleotides: TGTGCCATCTCCCCCTCCAACAGGGGCGCCTACAATGAGCAGTTCTTC. It specifies CAISPSNRGAYNEQFF.

This chain joins TRBV10-1 and TRBJ2-1; D could derive from TRBD1 or TRBD2 (6 bases each). Per the germline V gene, CDR1 is WNHNN and CDR2 is SYGVQD (reference sequence). The CDR3 is 16 residues long. V was clipped by 5 bases and J by 7 bases, with 21 bases between them. In DNA form, the CDR3 reads TGCGCCAGCAGTTCACAGGGACTTTGGGTCTTGAATGAGCAGTTCTTC. It encodes CASSSQGLWVLNEQFF.

The rearrangement joins TRBV19 to TRBJ2-6, with D possibly being TRBD2 (7 bases). Germline CDR1 reads LNHDA; CDR2 reads SQIVND (reference sequence). The V end lost 3 bases, the J end lost 2 bases, and 17 bases lay between the germline ends. This CDR3 is built from 18 residues. The CDR3 coding sequence is TGTGCCAGTAGTATGGACCCCCGGGGGGCAGCTGGGGCCAACGTCCTGACTTTC. It codes for CASSMDPRGAAGANVLTF.

The chain employs TRBV18 and TRBJ1-1; D is perhaps TRBD1 (5 bases). Germline V CDR1 and CDR2: KGHSH, LQKENI. This CDR3 is 16 amino acids long. V was pared by 3 bases and J by 1 base, with 15 bases between. CDR3 coding DNA: TGTGCCAGCTCACCGATAACCGGGACGGGGAACACTGAAGCTTTCTTT. Translated: CASSPITGTGNTEAFF.